The 32 T cell receptor beta chains listed next were all sequenced from one sample in a study of glioma-infiltrating T cells after dendritic cell vaccination. The repertoire was sequenced with immunoSEQ multiplex PCR; TCRdb's copy has only in-frame clones and lacks some. The sample records around 92,000 clones, 80% being singletons. The time point here: after dendritic cell vaccination, including at tumor progression/relapse. Sample: blood, taken after dendritic cell vaccination. These receptors all come from a human donor with glioblastoma.

The chain uses TRBV10-3 and TRBJ2-5; 9 nucleotides agree with TRBD2. Germline V gene data show CDR1 as ENHRY and CDR2 as SYGVKD. The ends lost 0 bases at V and 7 bases at J; junction bases unmatched: 12. This CDR3 has 17 residues. The CDR3 loop reads CAISESRGGGAAGTQYF. CDR3 nucleotides: TGTGCCATCAGTGAGTCGAGAGGCGGGGGGGCCGCCGGGACCCAGTACTTC.

This chain uses TRBV28 with TRBJ1-2, with 7 bases lining up with TRBD1. V lost 5 bases, J lost 5 bases, and 14 bases stayed unmatched. The CDR3 has 16 residues. Germline V lookup: CDR1 MDHEN, CDR2 SYDVKM. The CDR3 reads CASSTLGQRMRYGYTF. As DNA, the CDR3 is TGTGCCAGCAGTACCCTGGGACAGCGGATGCGATATGGCTACACCTTC.

The V and J genes are TRBV6-6 and TRBJ2-7; D is perhaps TRBD1 (5 bases). The V gene's germline CDR1 is MNHNY and CDR2 SVGAGI (reference sequence). The V end lost 4 bases, the J end lost 3 bases, and 7 bases lay between the germline ends. The CDR3 loop spans 12 amino acids. CDR3 loop: CASSLQDYEQYF. The CDR3 DNA reads as TGTGCCAGCAGTTTACAGGACTACGAGCAGTACTTC.

The chain joins TRBV6-1 to TRBJ1-1, with D uncertain. Germline CDR1 MNHNS, CDR2 SASEGT. The CDR3 is 14 amino acids. V dropped 8 bases and J dropped 1 base, with 14 bases sitting between them. The chain's CDR3 is CASPSGVGNTEAFF. CDR3 in DNA: TGTGCCAGCCCGTCCGGGGTAGGGAACACTGAAGCTTTCTTT.

The J gene is TRBJ2-7, the V gene TRBV5-1, with 10 bases lining up with TRBD2. Unmatched junction bases numbered 15, after V lost 4 bases and J lost 2 bases. CDR3 size: 18 residues. Germline CDR1 SGHRS, CDR2 YFSETQ. CDR3 in amino acids: CASSPTKVAGGRPYEQYF. Here the CDR3 DNA reads TGCGCCAGCAGCCCAACTAAGGTAGCGGGAGGCCGTCCCTACGAGCAGTACTTC. Full variable domain (rest looked up from reference TRBV5-1 and TRBJ2-7): KAGVTQTPRYLIKTRGQQVTLSCSPISGHRSVSWYQQTPGQGLQFLFEYFSETQRNKGNFPGRFSGRQFSNSRSEMNVSTLELGDSALYLCASSPTKVAGGRPYEQYFGPGTRLTVT.

A remark on this clone: At one end the junction does not follow the germline gene, possibly because of a read error. Other DNA sequences within the sample encode an identical CDR3. The V and J genes are TRBV30 and TRBJ1-6, with 10 bases fitting TRBD1. Germline CDR1 is GTSNPN and CDR2 is SVGIG (reference sequence). The CDR3 is made up of 14 amino acids. The CDR3 here is CAWSTGQGNSPLHF. The CDR3 DNA sequence: TGTGCCTGGAGTACGGGACAGGGGAATTCCCCCCTCCACTTT.

The rearrangement joins TRBV4-2 to TRBJ2-3; TRBD2 aligns across 8 bases. CDR3 length: 18 residues. The trim removed 0 bases at V and 4 bases at J, leaving 12 bases unmatched. Germline CDR1 is LGHNA and CDR2 is YNFKEQ. In DNA form, the CDR3 reads TGTGCCAGCAGCCAAGAGACTCTAACGGGGGGGCCCGCAGATACGCAGTATTTT. The encoded protein is CASSQETLTGGPADTQYF.

The chain employs TRBV2 and TRBJ2-1, with 8 nucleotides matching TRBD2. J was trimmed by 6 bases and V by 7 bases; bases with no gene match: 11. This CDR3 is 15 amino acids long. Germline loops: CDR1 SNHLY, CDR2 FYNNEI. CDR3 in DNA: TGTGCCAGCAAAAGACTAGCGACCTTGTCCAATGAGCAGTTCTTC. It encodes CASKRLATLSNEQFF.

Notes on this clone: The same CDR3 also results from other DNA sequences found in this sample. The V and J genes are TRBV2 and TRBJ1-5; D is perhaps TRBD1 (6 bases). Germline V CDR1 and CDR2: SNHLY, FYNNEI. Trimming shortened V by 0 bases and J by 1 base, and 10 bases separated the two germline ends. The CDR3 length is 16 residues. The CDR3 loop reads CASSEAGGESNQPQHF. Here the CDR3 DNA reads TGTGCCAGCAGTGAAGCAGGGGGGGAAAGCAATCAGCCCCAGCATTTT.

V gene TRBV4-1 combines with J gene TRBJ2-7; 12 nucleotides agree with TRBD1. Trimming removed 4 bases from V and 7 bases from J; junction bases left unmatched: 8. Germline V gene data show CDR1 as MGHRA and CDR2 as YSYEKL. This CDR3 has 15 residues. The CDR3 DNA reads TGCGCCAGCAGCCGGGACAGGGGGCCGCCGTTGGAGCAGTACTTC. Residues: CASSRDRGPPLEQYF.

The V gene is TRBV4-1, the J gene TRBJ2-3, with D maybe TRBD2 (5 bases). The germline V gene has CDR1 MGHRA and CDR2 YSYEKL. The CDR3 is made up of 15 amino acids. Trimming left V 4 bases short and J 4 bases short, with 15 bases between. This chain's CDR3 is CASSLDGMGSDTQYF. The DNA for the CDR3 is TGCGCCAGCAGCCTGGACGGGATGGGGTCAGATACGCAGTATTTT.

This clone appeared a few times. The chain combines TRBV27 with TRBJ2-5, with 7 bases identical to TRBD2. Looked up from germline, CDR1 is MNHEY and CDR2 is SMNVEV (reference sequence). The CDR3 extends over 15 amino acids. V gave up 3 bases and J gave up 5 bases; unmatched junction bases: 9. In nucleotides, the CDR3 is TGTGCCAGCAGTTTGGGAGGGTGGCAGAGGGAGACCCAGTACTTC. Protein product: CASSLGGWQRETQYF.

V is TRBV2 and J is TRBJ1-1; D call uncertain. The germline V and J ends were trimmed by 4 bases and 5 bases, with 14 bases remaining between them. The CDR3 has 14 amino acids. Looked up from germline, CDR1 is SNHLY and CDR2 is FYNNEI. CDR3 nucleotide sequence: TGTGCCAGCAGTGGGCGCACGGGGAAGACTGAAGCTTTCTTT. This sequence encodes CASSGRTGKTEAFF. The whole variable domain, filled in from reference TRBV2 and TRBJ1-1, reads EPEVTQTPSHQVTQMGQEVILRCVPISNHLYFYWYRQILGQKVEFLVSFYNNEISEKSEIFDDQFSVERPDGSNFTLKIRSTKLEDSAMYFCASSGRTGKTEAFFGQGTRLTVV.

This clone was recorded only once. The chain employs TRBV28 and TRBJ2-3, with D possibly TRBD2 on 6 matching bases. CDR3 length: 13 amino acids. Germline V gives CDR1 MDHEN, CDR2 SYDVKM. V was clipped by 7 bases and J by 9 bases, with 17 bases between them. The CDR3 nucleotides read TGTGCCAGCACCATTATCATGGGAGGCACGCAGTATTTT. This sequence encodes CASTIIMGGTQYF.

The rearrangement links TRBV23-1 to TRBJ1-3; no firm D call. TRBV23-1 carries the ORF label, with uncertain function. The CDR3 runs 17 residues. Between the trimmed V and J ends, which lost 1 base and 7 bases, there was a span of 20 bases. CDR3 DNA sequence: TGCGCCAGCAGTCAATTCCACAGACACGCGATTGGGAACACCATATATTTT. Its protein product is CASSQFHRHAIGNTIYF.

The chain has TRBV5-1 and TRBJ1-6; TRBD1 matches 7 bases. The CDR3 has 15 amino acids. V shed 3 bases and J 6 bases; nucleotides not matched to a gene: 6. The germline V gene has CDR1 SGHRS and CDR2 YFSETQ. CDR3 sequence (DNA): TGCGCCAGCAGCTCGACAGGGCTACCTAATTCACCCCTCCACTTT. It specifies CASSSTGLPNSPLHF.

The rearrangement uses TRBV7-8 and TRBJ2-1; D might be TRBD1 (6 bases). The V gene's germline CDR1 is SGHVS and CDR2 FQNEAQ. Trimming stripped 3 bases from V and 10 bases from J, with 10 bases between. The CDR3 extends over 12 amino acids. DNA for the CDR3: TGTGCCAGCAGCTTTGGGGGCGGAGAGCAGTTCTTC. This encodes CASSFGGGEQFF.

The chain carries TRBV15 and TRBJ2-1; 8 bases are shared with TRBD2. Trimming at V came to 0 bases and at J to 8 bases, leaving 9 bases not matched to a gene. CDR1 and CDR2 from the germline V gene are LNHNV and YYDKDF (reference sequence). The length of the CDR3 is 16 residues. The CDR3 nucleotides are TGTGCCACCAGCAGAGATCGGCGGGAGGTGCACCATGAGCAGTTCTTC. Protein sequence: CATSRDRREVHHEQFF.

This sequence joins TRBV10-3 and TRBJ2-7, with D maybe TRBD2 (5 bases). The CDR3 has 14 residues. The V end lost 3 bases, the J end lost 5 bases, and 14 bases lay between the germline ends. CDR1 and CDR2 from the germline V gene are ENHRY and SYGVKD. The CDR3 bases are TGTGCCATCAGTGACGGGCGCGAGGGAGACGAGCAGTACTTC. This codes for CAISDGREGDEQYF.

V usage is TRBV6-5 and J usage is TRBJ2-1; 7 positions agree with TRBD1. From germline, CDR1 is MNHEY and CDR2 SVGAGI. CDR3 length: 13 residues. Trimming cost V 7 bases and J 6 bases; bases outside gene matches: 6. The CDR3 DNA follows: TGTGCCAGCACCCGGGACAGTGTCAATGAGCAGTTCTTC. It translates to CASTRDSVNEQFF.

J is TRBJ2-1 and V is TRBV5-1, with D hard to call. The V end was cut by 5 bases, the J end by 4 bases, with 13 bases between. The length of the CDR3 is 14 residues. Germline CDR1 is SGHRS and CDR2 is YFSETQ. The DNA of the CDR3 is TGCGCCAGCAGTTCGGTGAACGATTACAATGAGCAGTTCTTC. Translating gives CASSSVNDYNEQFF.

This clone was found once. The chain is built from TRBV7-8 and TRBJ1-2; the match to TRBD1 covers 8 bases. Germline CDR1 and CDR2: SGHVS and FQNEAQ. The trim removed 1 base at V and 5 bases at J, leaving 0 bases unmatched. The CDR3 has 13 residues. The CDR3 DNA follows: TGTGCCAGCAGCTTAGACAGGGGGTATGGCTACACCTTC. Protein sequence: CASSLDRGYGYTF.

V usage is TRBV28 and J usage is TRBJ2-3, with a tentative D call TRBD2 (5 bases). V lost 2 bases, J lost 0 bases, and 12 bases lay in between. The CDR3 is 16 amino acids. The germline V gene encodes CDR1 MDHEN and CDR2 SYDVKM. CDR3 sequence reads: CASSLVSGRSTDTQYF. The CDR3 region has the DNA TGTGCCAGCAGTTTAGTAAGCGGCAGAAGCACAGATACGCAGTATTTT.

The chain recombines TRBV29-1 with TRBJ2-1; D gene ambiguous. The germline V and J ends were trimmed by 7 bases and 4 bases, with 14 bases remaining between them. Germline CDR1 and CDR2: SQVTM and ANQGSEA. This CDR3 has 13 amino acids. DNA of the CDR3: TGCAGCGCCCAGGTGGTAATATACAATGAGCAGTTCTTC. It encodes CSAQVVIYNEQFF.

The V gene is TRBV7-9, the J gene TRBJ2-1, with 15 bases that match TRBD2. V lost 5 bases and J lost 12; bases outside the gene matches: 5. Per the germline V gene, CDR1 is SEHNR and CDR2 is FQNEAQ (reference sequence). The CDR3 is made up of 14 amino acids. CDR3 sequence: CASSAGLAGGRQFF. The DNA of the CDR3 is TGTGCCAGCAGCGCGGGACTAGCGGGAGGCCGGCAGTTCTTC.

This clone was seen a handful of times. The chain recombines TRBV19 with TRBJ1-3; possible D gene TRBD1, 5 bases. Germline V CDR1 and CDR2: LNHDA, SQIVND (reference sequence). The germline V and J ends were trimmed by 6 bases and 0 bases, with 9 bases remaining between them. This CDR3 region has 14 residues. CDR3 DNA sequence: TGTGCCAGTAGAGGAACAGGCTCTGGAAACACCATATATTTT. Translated: CASRGTGSGNTIYF.

V gene TRBV19 combines with J gene TRBJ1-4; D call uncertain. Trimming removed 8 bases at V and 3 bases at J, with 19 bases between. The CDR3 length is 16 residues. CDR1 is LNHDA, CDR2 SQIVND, per germline (reference sequence). CDR3 sequence: CASQSTGGFANEKLFF. CDR3 bases: TGTGCCAGTCAGAGTACCGGAGGGTTCGCTAATGAAAAACTGTTTTTT.

This clone has a single count. V gene TRBV5-1 combines with J gene TRBJ2-3, with 11 bases matching TRBD1. V was pared by 4 bases and J by 4 bases, with 8 bases of the junction left unmatched. CDR1 is SGHRS, CDR2 YFSETQ, per germline. The CDR3 is 16 residues long. CDR3 sequence: CASSVGAGQGADTQYF. The CDR3 DNA reads as TGCGCCAGCAGCGTTGGAGCGGGACAGGGGGCAGATACGCAGTATTTT.

CDR3: CASRGQEIGGYTF. CDR3 in DNA: TGTGCCAGCCGCGGACAGGAAATAGGCGGCTACACCTTC. V usage is TRBV6-1 and J usage is TRBJ1-2; TRBD1 matches at 7 bases. V was clipped by 8 bases and J by 8 bases; unmatched bases: 11. Germline CDR1 MNHNS, CDR2 SASEGT. The CDR3 covers 13 residues.

This rearrangement joins TRBV5-1 to TRBJ2-7; TRBD1 matches at 8 bases. The ends lost 4 bases at V and 3 bases at J; junction bases unmatched: 6. This CDR3 has 14 amino acids. Germline V gives CDR1 SGHRS, CDR2 YFSETQ. The CDR3 sequence: CASSQGQAFYEQYF. The CDR3 DNA is TGCGCCAGCAGCCAGGGACAGGCATTCTACGAGCAGTACTTC.

The rearrangement links TRBV7-8 to TRBJ2-3; D is ambiguous. V was pared by 7 bases and J by 4 bases, with 18 bases between. CDR3 size: 15 residues. Germline V gene data show CDR1 as SGHVS and CDR2 as FQNEAQ. The CDR3 DNA is TGTGCCAGCACCCCTTTGAAACCGGTCGCAGATACGCAGTATTTT. The encoded protein is CASTPLKPVADTQYF.

The chain uses TRBV5-6 and TRBJ1-1; 8 bases are shared with TRBD1. Looked up from germline, CDR1 is SGHDT and CDR2 is YYEEEE. J gave up 7 bases and V 6 bases, and 17 bases lay outside the gene matches. The CDR3 is 16 amino acids. The CDR3 DNA reads TGTGCCAGCATCATCCTCGGACAGGGACTTAAACATGAAGCTTTCTTT. It specifies CASIILGQGLKHEAFF. Supplemented by reference TRBV5-6 and TRBJ1-1, the full variable domain reads DAGVTQSPTHLIKTRGQQVTLRCSPKSGHDTVSWYQQALGQGPQFIFQYYEEEERQRGNFPDRFSGHQFPNYSSELNVNALLLGDSALYLCASIILGQGLKHEAFFGQGTRLTVV.